The present T cell receptor beta chain was sequenced within a study of T cell responses to AZD1222 COVID-19 vaccine. General study results and limits: The donor group comprised mostly white British people and more females; the analysis possibly underestimated clonal diversity. The study identified only five to seven AZD1222 recipients as seropositive at baseline.

With regard to this clone: What it binds is not known.

Libraries were prepared by immunoSEQ multiplex PCR; TCRdb keeps only in-frame clonotypes and omits some of them. This sample yields approximately 150,000 clones, of which roughly 87% are seen a single time; about 2.8% belongs to the top ten. V gave up 6 bases and J gave up 10 bases; unmatched junction bases: 8. The V gene's germline CDR1 is SQVTM and CDR2 ANQGSEA. The CDR3 is 13 amino acids. This TCR was sampled from an adult in good health. V usage is TRBV29-1 and J usage is TRBJ2-1, with 11 bases aligning to TRBD2. Material: peripheral blood, obtained on day 0 of AZD1222 vaccination. Here the CDR3 DNA reads TGCAGCGTGACTATGGGGACTAGCGGCGAGCAGTTCTTC. Encoded protein: CSVTMGTSGEQFF.